The T cell receptor beta chain under discussion was sequenced for a study of blood T cell repertoires in COVID-19. Overall study context: Researchers got acute and convalescent COVID-19 samples from the United States, Italy and Spain. In each case, the material was cDNA or gDNA derived from T cells, B-cell-depleted T cells, or PBMCs.

The CDR3 covers 16 residues. Germline V gene lookup returns CDR1 LNHNV and CDR2 YYDKDF (reference sequence). V lost 1 base and J lost 9; bases outside the gene matches: 8. Per the original methods: Estimated nucleated cell counts came from reference gene primer amplification. TCRdb's table, derived via immunoSEQ multiplex PCR, lists solely in-frame clones and lacks some. D and trimming come from the DNA, and the V and J calls and clone size come from that table. This sample carries 150,000 to 250,000 clones, almost 85% of them seen once, and the ten largest clones take approximately 7.2%. V gene TRBV15 combines with J gene TRBJ1-6; 8 bases map to TRBD1. Sequencing was performed on peripheral blood. The origin of this receptor is a human donor with acute or convalescent COVID-19. The donor label of this sample is uncertain. The CDR3 protein is CATSRGRQGNGSPLHF. CDR3 DNA: TGTGCCACCAGCAGAGGGAGACAGGGGAACGGTTCACCCCTCCACTTT.